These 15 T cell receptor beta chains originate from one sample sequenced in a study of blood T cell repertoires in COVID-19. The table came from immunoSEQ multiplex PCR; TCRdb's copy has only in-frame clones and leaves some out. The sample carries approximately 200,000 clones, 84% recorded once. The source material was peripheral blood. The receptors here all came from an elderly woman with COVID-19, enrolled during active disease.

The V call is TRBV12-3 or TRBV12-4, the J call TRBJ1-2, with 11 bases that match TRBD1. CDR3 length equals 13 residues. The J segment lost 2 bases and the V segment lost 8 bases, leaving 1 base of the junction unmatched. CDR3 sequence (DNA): TGTGCCAGCCGGGACAGGGGGAACTATGGCTACACCTTC. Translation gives CASRDRGNYGYTF.

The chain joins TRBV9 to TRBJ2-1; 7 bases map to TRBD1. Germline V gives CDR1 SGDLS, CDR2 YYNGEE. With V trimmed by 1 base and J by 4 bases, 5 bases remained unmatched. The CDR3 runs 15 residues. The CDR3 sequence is CASSVTGQAYNEQFF. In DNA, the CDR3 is TGTGCCAGCAGCGTAACCGGACAGGCATACAATGAGCAGTTCTTC. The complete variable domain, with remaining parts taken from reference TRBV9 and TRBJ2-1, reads DSGVTQTPKHLITATGQRVTLRCSPRSGDLSVYWYQQSLDQGLQFLIQYYNGEERAKGNILERFSAQQFPDLHSELNLSSLELGDSALYFCASSVTGQAYNEQFFGPGTRLTVL.

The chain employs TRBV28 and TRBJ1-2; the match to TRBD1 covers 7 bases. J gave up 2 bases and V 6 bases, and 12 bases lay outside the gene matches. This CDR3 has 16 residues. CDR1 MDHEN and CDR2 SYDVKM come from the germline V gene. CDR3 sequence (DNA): TGTGCCAGCAGGTCCGGGACAGCGAGCCTCAACTATGGCTACACCTTC. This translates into CASRSGTASLNYGYTF.

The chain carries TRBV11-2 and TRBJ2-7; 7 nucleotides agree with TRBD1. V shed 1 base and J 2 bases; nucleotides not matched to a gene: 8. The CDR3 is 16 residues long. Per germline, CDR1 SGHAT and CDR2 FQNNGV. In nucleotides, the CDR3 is TGTGCCAGCAGCTTAGGGCCCCGACAGGGTACCTACGAGCAGTACTTC. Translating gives CASSLGPRQGTYEQYF.

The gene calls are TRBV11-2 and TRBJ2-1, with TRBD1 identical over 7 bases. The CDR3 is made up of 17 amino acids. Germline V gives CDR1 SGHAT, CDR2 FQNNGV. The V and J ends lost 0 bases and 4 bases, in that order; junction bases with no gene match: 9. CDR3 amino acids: CASSLDPGGWGYNEQFF. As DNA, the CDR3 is TGTGCCAGCAGCTTAGACCCAGGGGGATGGGGTTACAATGAGCAGTTCTTC.

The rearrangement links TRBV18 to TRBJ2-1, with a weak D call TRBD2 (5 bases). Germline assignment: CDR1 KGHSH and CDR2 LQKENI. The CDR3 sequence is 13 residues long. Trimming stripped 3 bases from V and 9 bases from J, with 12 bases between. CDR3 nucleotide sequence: TGTGCCAGCTCACCCGGAGGAGTCATTGAGCAGTTCTTC. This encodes CASSPGGVIEQFF. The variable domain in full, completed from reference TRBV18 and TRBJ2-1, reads NAGVMQNPRHLVRRRGQEARLRCSPMKGHSHVYWYRQLPEEGLKFMVYLQKENIIDESGMPKERFSAEFPKEGPSILRIQQVVRGDSAAYFCASSPGGVIEQFFGPGTRLTVL.

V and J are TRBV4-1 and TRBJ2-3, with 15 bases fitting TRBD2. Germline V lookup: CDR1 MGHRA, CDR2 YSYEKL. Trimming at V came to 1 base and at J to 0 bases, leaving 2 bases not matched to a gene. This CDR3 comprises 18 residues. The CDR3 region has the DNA TGCGCCAGCAGCCAAGGGACTAGCGGGAGGGCTAGCACAGATACGCAGTATTTT. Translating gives CASSQGTSGRASTDTQYF.

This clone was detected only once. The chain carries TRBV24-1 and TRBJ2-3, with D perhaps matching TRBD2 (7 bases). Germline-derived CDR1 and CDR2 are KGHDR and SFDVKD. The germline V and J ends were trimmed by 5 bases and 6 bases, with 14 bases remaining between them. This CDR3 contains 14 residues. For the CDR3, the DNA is TGTGCCACCAGTGCGGGGGGCACGTCGGATACGCAGTATTTT. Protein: CATSAGGTSDTQYF.

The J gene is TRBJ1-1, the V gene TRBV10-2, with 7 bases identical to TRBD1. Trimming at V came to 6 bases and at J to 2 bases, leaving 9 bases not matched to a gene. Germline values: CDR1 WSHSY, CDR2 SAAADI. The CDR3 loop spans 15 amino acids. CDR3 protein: CASRPRQGANTEAFF. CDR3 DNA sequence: TGCGCCAGCAGGCCCCGACAGGGTGCCAACACTGAAGCTTTCTTT.

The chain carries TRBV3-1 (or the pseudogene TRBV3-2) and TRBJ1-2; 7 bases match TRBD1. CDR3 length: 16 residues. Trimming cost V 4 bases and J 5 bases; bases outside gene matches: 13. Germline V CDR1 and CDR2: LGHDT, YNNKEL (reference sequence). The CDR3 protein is CASSPSGTDRGYGYTF. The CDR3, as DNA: TGTGCCAGCAGCCCCTCAGGGACAGACAGAGGGTATGGCTACACCTTC.

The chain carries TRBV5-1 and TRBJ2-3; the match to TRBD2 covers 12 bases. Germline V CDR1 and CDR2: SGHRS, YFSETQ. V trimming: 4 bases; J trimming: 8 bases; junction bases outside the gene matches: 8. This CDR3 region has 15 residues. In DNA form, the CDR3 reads TGCGCCAGCAGCGCCGGACTAGCGGGGAAGGTTACGCAGTATTTT. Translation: CASSAGLAGKVTQYF.

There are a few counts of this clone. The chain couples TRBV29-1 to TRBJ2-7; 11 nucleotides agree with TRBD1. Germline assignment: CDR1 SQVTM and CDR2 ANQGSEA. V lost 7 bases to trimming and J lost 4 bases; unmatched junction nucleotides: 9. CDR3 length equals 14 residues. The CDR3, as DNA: TGCAGCGCGTCCGGGACAGGGGGAAGGTACGAGCAGTACTTC. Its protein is CSASGTGGRYEQYF.

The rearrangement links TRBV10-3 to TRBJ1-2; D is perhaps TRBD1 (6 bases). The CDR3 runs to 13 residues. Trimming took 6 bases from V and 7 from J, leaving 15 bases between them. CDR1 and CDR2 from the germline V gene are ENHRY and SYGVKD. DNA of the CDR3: TGTGCCATCAGGCAGGGGCCAATGGGTGGCTACACCTTC. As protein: CAIRQGPMGGYTF.

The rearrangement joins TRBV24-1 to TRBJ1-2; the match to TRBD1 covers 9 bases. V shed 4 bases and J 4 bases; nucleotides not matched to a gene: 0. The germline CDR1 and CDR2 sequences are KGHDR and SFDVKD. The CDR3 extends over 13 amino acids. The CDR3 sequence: CATSEGQGYGYTF. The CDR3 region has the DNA TGTGCCACCAGTGAGGGACAGGGCTATGGCTACACCTTC.

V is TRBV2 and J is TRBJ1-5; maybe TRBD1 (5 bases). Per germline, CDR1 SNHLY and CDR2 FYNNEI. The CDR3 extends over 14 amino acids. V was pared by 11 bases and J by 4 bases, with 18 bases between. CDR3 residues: CAAGGAARNQPQHF. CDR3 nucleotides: TGTGCCGCCGGCGGGGCGGCGCGTAATCAGCCCCAGCATTTT.